This passage covers 25 T cell receptor beta chains from one sample sequenced in a study of cytomegalovirus exposure and HLA in healthy donors. The PCR ran on 60 Vbeta and 13 Jbeta primers. This table comes from immunoSEQ multiplex PCR, and its TCRdb copy is limited to in-frame clones, with some not included. Here the sample spans 120,000 or so clones, less than 85% being singletons. Sequencing was carried out using PBMCs. These TCRs come from a man aged 25 to 40 in good health and CMV-seropositive.

J is TRBJ2-7 and V is TRBV5-6, with TRBD1 matching over 7 bases. CDR1 is SGHDT, CDR2 YYEEEE, per germline. The CDR3 runs 14 residues. Trimming at V came to 5 bases and at J to 0 bases, leaving 5 bases not matched to a gene. CDR3 nucleotides: TGTGCCAGCAGTTTTGACAGGGTCTCCTACGAGCAGTACTTC. Encoded protein: CASSFDRVSYEQYF.

A single count supports this clone. This CDR3 is CASSHRNTEAFF. Here the CDR3 DNA reads TGCGCCAGCAGCCACCGGAACACTGAAGCTTTCTTT. The chain couples TRBV4-3 to TRBJ1-1; D remains unclear. From germline, CDR1 is LGHNA and CDR2 YSLEER. With 3 bases removed from V and 1 base from J, the gap between germline ends came to 3 bases. This CDR3 contains 12 residues.

DNA of the CDR3: TGTGCCAGCAGCTTCCCCCCCTCAGATACGCAGTATTTT. Protein: CASSFPPSDTQYF. The V and J genes are TRBV5-4 and TRBJ2-3; no clear D gene. The CDR3 has 13 amino acids. Germline V gives CDR1 SGHNT, CDR2 YYREEE (reference sequence). The V and J ends lost 2 bases and 4 bases respectively, with 8 bases between them.

The chain carries TRBV7-2 and TRBJ2-7; TRBD1 agrees at 9 bases. This CDR3 spans 16 amino acids. Germline V gives CDR1 SGHTA, CDR2 FQGNSA. V dropped 4 bases and J dropped 3; count of bases not matched to a gene: 10. The CDR3 region is CASSSDTMTGGYEQYF. DNA of the CDR3: TGTGCCAGCAGCTCGGATACCATGACAGGGGGCTACGAGCAGTACTTC. The full variable domain, rest sourced from reference TRBV7-2 and TRBJ2-7, is GAGVSQSPSNKVTEKGKDVELRCDPISGHTALYWYRQSLGQGLEFLIYFQGNSAPDKSGLPSDRFSAERTGGSVSTLTIQRTQQEDSAVYLCASSSDTMTGGYEQYFGPGTRLTVT.

The rearrangement joins TRBV7-2 to TRBJ1-6; D remains ambiguous. Looked up from germline, CDR1 is SGHTA and CDR2 is FQGNSA. The CDR3 is 15 amino acids. Trimming took 1 base from V and 3 from J, leaving 7 bases between them. CDR3 protein: CASSLVADYNSPLHF. The DNA for the CDR3 is TGTGCCAGCAGCTTAGTGGCCGACTATAATTCACCCCTCCACTTT.

This clone has only a few counts. The V call is TRBV15, the J call TRBJ2-7; 10 bases are a match to TRBD1. Per the germline V gene, CDR1 is LNHNV and CDR2 is YYDKDF (reference sequence). The ends lost 0 bases at V and 1 base at J; junction bases unmatched: 15. The CDR3 sequence is 20 residues long. The CDR3 spells CATSRDKIVGTGDSSYEQYF. Here the CDR3 DNA reads TGTGCCACCAGCAGAGATAAGATAGTAGGGACAGGGGACAGTTCCTACGAGCAGTACTTC.

The chain uses TRBV4-2 and TRBJ2-2; 8 nucleotides align to TRBD2. The ends lost 3 bases at V and 1 base at J; junction bases unmatched: 7. CDR3 length: 17 residues. Germline CDR1 is LGHNA and CDR2 is YNFKEQ. CDR3 protein: CASSHPAGGVNTGELFF. In DNA form, the CDR3 reads TGTGCCAGCAGCCATCCGGCGGGGGGAGTGAACACCGGGGAGCTGTTTTTT.

The gene calls are TRBV29-1 and TRBJ2-5; a weak D match, TRBD2 (6 bases). This CDR3 spans 13 amino acids. Germline-derived CDR1 and CDR2 are SQVTM and ANQGSEA. Between the trimmed V and J ends, which lost 4 bases and 5 bases, there was a span of 14 bases. Here the CDR3 reads CSVGDPSGETQYF. Here the CDR3 DNA reads TGCAGCGTTGGGGACCCAAGCGGGGAGACCCAGTACTTC.

This clone was observed a single time. The chain combines TRBV28 with TRBJ1-6; D ambiguous. Germline lookup yields CDR1 MDHEN and CDR2 SYDVKM. The CDR3 spans 16 residues. Trimming took off 7 bases at V and 0 bases at J, with 13 bases between the two ends. CDR3 sequence (DNA): TGTGCCAGCACCCCCGACGGGTTCTCCTATAATTCACCCCTCCACTTT. This encodes CASTPDGFSYNSPLHF.

J is TRBJ1-6 and V is TRBV28, with D perhaps TRBD1 (6 bases). Germline assignment: CDR1 MDHEN and CDR2 SYDVKM. The CDR3 length is 17 residues. The V and J ends lost 5 bases and 0 bases respectively, with 14 bases between them. CDR3 region: CASSILQGVSYNSPLHF. DNA for the CDR3: TGTGCCAGCAGTATTTTACAGGGAGTCTCCTATAATTCACCCCTCCACTTT.

The rearrangement uses TRBV5-1 and TRBJ2-2, with D possibly TRBD1 on 6 matching bases. Between the trimmed V and J ends, which lost 4 bases and 9 bases, there was a span of 16 bases. Germline V gene lookup returns CDR1 SGHRS and CDR2 YFSETQ. This CDR3 spans 14 amino acids. CDR3 in amino acids: CASSPVGRGWELFF. CDR3 DNA sequence: TGCGCCAGCAGCCCCGTGGGCAGGGGATGGGAGCTGTTTTTT.

The J gene is TRBJ2-7, the V gene TRBV7-9; D remains unclear. Trimming took 0 bases from V and 6 from J, leaving 9 bases between them. Germline CDR1 and CDR2: SEHNR and FQNEAQ (reference sequence). This CDR3 spans 13 amino acids. The CDR3 loop reads CASSLATPIEQYF. CDR3 bases: TGTGCCAGCAGCTTAGCTACCCCTATCGAGCAGTACTTC.

The sample holds a few counts of this clone. The chain is built from TRBV5-4 and TRBJ1-1, with 9 nucleotides matching TRBD1. The CDR3 extends over 12 amino acids. Germline V CDR1 and CDR2: SGHNT, YYREEE (reference sequence). The J segment lost 11 bases and the V segment lost 0 bases, leaving 2 bases of the junction unmatched. CDR3 sequence: CASSLGDREAFF. In DNA form, the CDR3 reads TGTGCCAGCAGCTTGGGGGACAGGGAGGCTTTCTTT.

J is TRBJ2-7 and V is TRBV30, with D unclear. Trimming removed 1 base at V and 3 bases at J, with 13 bases between. The CDR3 totals 14 residues. The V gene's germline CDR1 is GTSNPN and CDR2 SVGIG (reference sequence). CDR3 amino acids: CAWSAEVSVYEQYF. In DNA, the CDR3 is TGTGCCTGGAGTGCCGAAGTGAGCGTCTACGAGCAGTACTTC. Full variable domain (missing parts from reference TRBV30 and TRBJ2-7): SQTIHQWPATLVQPVGSPLSLECTVEGTSNPNLYWYRQAAGRGLQLLFYSVGIGQISSEVPQNLSASRPQDRQFILSSKKLLLSDSGFYLCAWSAEVSVYEQYFGPGTRLTVT.

This clone was counted once. V usage is TRBV19 and J usage is TRBJ2-2; 7 nucleotides align to TRBD2. Germline trimming cut 8 bases from V and 0 bases from J; bases unmatched to any gene: 6. The CDR3 is 15 amino acids. Per the germline V gene, CDR1 is LNHDA and CDR2 is SQIVND (reference sequence). The CDR3 nucleotides read TGTGCCAGTGGGGGGAGCGGGGCGAACACCGGGGAGCTGTTTTTT. This sequence encodes CASGGSGANTGELFF. The entire variable domain, with the rest obtained from reference TRBV19 and TRBJ2-2, is as follows: DGGITQSPKYLFRKEGQNVTLSCEQNLNHDAMYWYRQDPGQGLRLIYYSQIVNDFQKGDIAEGYSVSREKKESFPLTVTSAQKNPTAFYLCASGGSGANTGELFFGEGSRLTVL.

The chain has TRBV19 and TRBJ2-5; 7 nucleotides agree with TRBD2. The V segment lost 3 bases and the J segment 5 bases; nucleotides outside the gene matches: 6. CDR3 length: 14 amino acids. Germline CDR1 and CDR2: LNHDA and SQIVND (reference sequence). The CDR3 DNA reads TGTGCCAGTAGTATCGCCGGGGGGAGGGAGACCCAGTACTTC. Translated, it gives CASSIAGGRETQYF.

The chain couples TRBV10-3 to TRBJ1-1; 9 nucleotides match TRBD1. The V gene end was trimmed by 5 bases and the J gene end by 4 bases; junction bases not matched to a gene: 5. Germline V CDR1 and CDR2: ENHRY, SYGVKD. This CDR3 comprises 14 residues. The CDR3 is CAISRTGALTEAFF. CDR3 coding DNA: TGTGCCATCAGTAGGACAGGGGCCCTCACTGAAGCTTTCTTT.

The chain has TRBV7-8 and TRBJ2-1, with 10 bases fitting TRBD1. The CDR3 runs to 17 residues. With V trimmed by 3 bases and J by 3 bases, 8 bases remained unmatched. Germline lookup yields CDR1 SGHVS and CDR2 FQNEAQ. The CDR3 DNA is TGTGCCAGCAGCTTTAGGGGCGGGACAGGGGTCTACAATGAGCAGTTCTTC. It translates to CASSFRGGTGVYNEQFF.

This chain links TRBV4-1 with TRBJ2-7; D call uncertain. Germline V CDR1 and CDR2: MGHRA, YSYEKL. Trimming took off 2 bases at V and 3 bases at J, with 8 bases between the two ends. CDR3 size: 13 residues. In nucleotides, the CDR3 is TGCGCCAGCAGCCAACTGACAAGCTACGAGCAGTACTTC. Encoded protein: CASSQLTSYEQYF.

This sequence joins TRBV6-1 and TRBJ2-3, with 13 bases lining up with TRBD2. The ends lost 2 bases at V and 5 bases at J; junction bases unmatched: 4. The CDR3 contains 16 residues. Germline V CDR1 and CDR2: MNHNS, SASEGT. CDR3 amino acids: CASSEPTSGGGDTQYF. In nucleotides, the CDR3 is TGTGCCAGCAGTGAACCTACTAGCGGGGGGGGAGATACGCAGTATTTT.

This clone was detected once. This chain connects TRBV13 to TRBJ1-4; 7 nucleotides agree with TRBD1. The germline gives CDR1 PRHDT, CDR2 FYEKMQ (reference sequence). The CDR3 extends over 14 amino acids. V shed 1 base, J shed 5 bases, and the junction held 1 base outside the gene matches. The CDR3 spells CASSLEGQNEKLFF. CDR3 in DNA: TGTGCCAGCAGCTTAGAGGGACAGAATGAAAAACTGTTTTTT.

The table lists this clone with a few counts. V gene TRBV7-2 combines with J gene TRBJ2-7; 8 bases agree with TRBD1. The CDR3 sequence is 15 residues long. Per germline, CDR1 SGHTA and CDR2 FQGNSA. Trimming at V came to 1 base and at J to 2 bases, leaving 4 bases not matched to a gene. The CDR3 region has the DNA TGTGCCAGCAGCTTAGAGGGGACAGGCCCCTACGAGCAGTACTTC. Protein product: CASSLEGTGPYEQYF. Together with reference TRBV7-2 and TRBJ2-7, the CDR3 gives the full variable domain: GAGVSQSPSNKVTEKGKDVELRCDPISGHTALYWYRQSLGQGLEFLIYFQGNSAPDKSGLPSDRFSAERTGGSVSTLTIQRTQQEDSAVYLCASSLEGTGPYEQYFGPGTRLTVT.

The chain uses TRBV30 and TRBJ1-3; D uncertain. Germline loops: CDR1 GTSNPN, CDR2 SVGIG (reference sequence). CDR3 length: 13 residues. Trimming shortened V by 3 bases and J by 0 bases, and 6 bases separated the two germline ends. CDR3 in DNA: TGTGCCTGGAGAACACGCTCTGGAAACACCATATATTTT. Amino acids: CAWRTRSGNTIYF.

The chain employs TRBV4-3 and TRBJ1-1; TRBD1 agrees at 8 bases. The J segment lost 5 bases and the V segment lost 4 bases, leaving 6 bases of the junction unmatched. CDR3 length: 14 amino acids. CDR1 is LGHNA, CDR2 YSLEER, per germline. In nucleotides, the CDR3 is TGCGCCAGCAGCCCAGGACAGGGTTGGACTGAAGCTTTCTTT. This translates into CASSPGQGWTEAFF.

This chain connects TRBV5-1 to TRBJ2-7; 8 bases fit TRBD1. The CDR3 spans 17 residues. CDR1 is SGHRS and CDR2 is YFSETQ in the germline V gene. V dropped 4 bases and J dropped 0; count of bases not matched to a gene: 12. Written as DNA, the CDR3 is TGCGCCAGCAGCCTGGCCCAGGGGGCCCCCCACTCCTACGAGCAGTACTTC. This translates into CASSLAQGAPHSYEQYF.